The text below deals with one T cell receptor (beta chain). This sample was taken from a study of blood T cell repertoires in COVID-19. Turning to the study itself: Spain, Italy and the United States supplied samples that represented acute and convalescent COVID-19.

Losses at the gene ends were 5 bases for V and 6 bases for J; bases not matched to a gene: 12. The CDR3 is 16 amino acids. Germline CDR1 reads LGHNT; CDR2 reads FRNRAP. As processed by the authors: The authors estimated nucleated cell counts from reference gene primer amplification. Data came from immunoSEQ multiplex PCR; TCRdb stores just in-frame clones and leaves some out. V and J calls plus clone size are reproduced from that table; the DNA served to infer D and trimming. Of about 240,000 clones in the sample, about four fifths were seen once. This receptor was taken from an elderly woman with acute or convalescent COVID-19. The specimen sequenced was peripheral blood. This rearrangement joins TRBV12-5 to TRBJ2-2; 7 bases agree with TRBD1. The CDR3 is CASGARQGSNPGELFF. CDR3 nucleotide sequence: TGTGCTAGTGGTGCCAGACAGGGTTCAAATCCCGGGGAGCTGTTTTTT. The full variable domain, with the rest looked up from reference TRBV12-5 and TRBJ2-2, is DARVTQTPRHKVTEMGQEVTMRCQPILGHNTVFWYRQTMMQGLELLAYFRNRAPLDDSGMPKDRFSAEMPDATLATLKIQPSEPRDSAVYFCASGARQGSNPGELFFGEGSRLTVL.